Listed below are T cell receptor beta chains from one sample, sequenced in a study of blood T cell repertoires in COVID-19. The repertoire was sequenced with immunoSEQ multiplex PCR; TCRdb's copy has only in-frame clones and lacks some. The table includes about 340,000 clones, more than 75% detected once. What was sequenced was peripheral blood. These receptors were collected from a woman aged 18-29 years who had recovered from COVID-19. Each CDR3 is given with its conserved first and last residue. The D gene is left open where the match is weak. Part of the rows lack a size; the others show once, few, many or a class for expanded clones.

>TRBD2|TRBJ2-3|.|TRBV5-1
CASSSSGRPDTQYF
TGCGCCAGCAGCTCTAGCGGGAGACCAGATACGCAGTATTTT
>TRBD2|TRBJ2-1|.|TRBV28
CASSWRESGRDEQFF
TGTGCCAGCAGTTGGAGGGAAAGCGGGAGAGATGAGCAGTTCTTC
>.|TRBJ1-4|.|TRBV3-1/TRBV3-2
CASSQDVDSRKVF
TGTGCCAGCAGCCAAGATGTCGACAGTCGAAAGGTTTTT
>TRBD2|TRBJ2-1|.|TRBV5-6
CASSVTSGGTDEQFF
TGTGCCAGCAGCGTAACTAGCGGGGGTACGGATGAGCAGTTCTTC
>TRBD1|TRBJ1-2|.|TRBV7-9
CASSPTTGGAGGYTF
TGTGCCAGCAGCCCCACGACAGGGGGCGCGGGTGGCTACACCTTC
>TRBD1|TRBJ1-5|.|TRBV5-1
CASSLGDRANQPQHF
TGCGCCAGCAGCTTGGGGGACAGGGCAAATCAGCCCCAGCATTTT
>.|TRBJ2-3|few|TRBV7-2
CASSLQKSRTDTQYF
TGTGCCAGCAGCTTGCAAAAGTCTAGGACAGATACGCAGTATTTT
>.|TRBJ1-2|.|TRBV4-3
CASSQDRAGYGSGYTF
TGCGCCAGCAGCCAAGATCGGGCAGGGTACGGGAGTGGCTACACCTTC
>.|TRBJ1-4|.|TRBV2
CASSEFSAELFF
TGTGCCAGCAGTGAATTTAGTGCGGAACTGTTTTTT
>TRBD2|TRBJ2-1|.|TRBV7-2
CASSLGGLASEQFF
TGTGCCAGCAGCTTAGGGGGACTAGCTTCGGAGCAGTTCTTC
>.|TRBJ2-2|.|TRBV7-9
CASSLGLAAGELFF
TGTGCCAGCAGCTTAGGTCTAGCAGCCGGGGAGCTGTTTTTT
>.|TRBJ2-1|.|TRBV7-9
CASSSVRNRASYNEQFF
TGTGCCAGCAGCTCAGTCAGGAACAGGGCATCCTACAATGAGCAGTTCTTC
>TRBD1|TRBJ1-4|.|TRBV7-9
CASSLTGGGEKLFF
TGTGCCAGCAGCTTGACAGGGGGCGGTGAAAAACTGTTTTTT
>.|TRBJ2-1|.|TRBV24-1
CATSDRRRGFGLGEQFF
TGTGCCACCAGTGACCGGCGTCGGGGGTTCGGGCTTGGTGAGCAGTTCTTC
>.|TRBJ2-5|.|TRBV11-3
CASSLRPRQRPETQYF
TGTGCCAGCAGCCTAAGGCCTAGGCAGCGTCCAGAGACCCAGTACTTC
>.|TRBJ1-6|.|TRBV7-8
CASSLRSGRDSPLHF
TGTGCCAGCAGCTTGAGATCGGGGAGGGATTCACCCCTCCACTTT
>.|TRBJ2-3|many|TRBV2
CASSELGHRADTQYF
TGTGCCAGCAGTGAACTGGGACACCGGGCAGATACGCAGTATTTT
>.|TRBJ2-5|.|TRBV13
CASSLDGVETQYF
TGTGCCAGCAGCTTAGACGGGGTAGAGACCCAGTACTTC
>TRBD1|TRBJ2-2|few|TRBV6-2/TRBV6-3
CASSSTGTGGNRWTGELFF
TGTGCCAGCAGTTCGACTGGGACAGGGGGCAATCGATGGACCGGGGAGCTGTTTTTT
>.|TRBJ2-1|.|TRBV5-8
CASSPPYNEQFF
TGTGCCAGCAGCCCTCCTTACAATGAGCAGTTCTTC
>TRBD1|TRBJ2-1|.|TRBV27
CASSFSRTGNEQFF
TGTGCCAGCAGTTTTTCCAGGACAGGGAATGAGCAGTTCTTC
>.|TRBJ2-1|.|TRBV2
CASTFLGDEQFF
TGTGCCAGCACTTTCCTCGGGGATGAGCAGTTCTTC
>.|TRBJ2-3|.|TRBV12-5
CASGLDYLGGDTQYF
TGTGCTAGTGGTTTGGATTACTTGGGGGGAGATACGCAGTATTTT
>.|TRBJ2-1|.|TRBV7-2
CASSETSTKGNNEQFF
TGTGCCAGCAGCGAGACTAGTACTAAGGGAAACAATGAGCAGTTCTTC
>TRBD2|TRBJ2-1|.|TRBV15
CATSRDIGASGARNEQFF
TGTGCCACCAGCAGAGATATAGGAGCTAGCGGGGCCAGGAATGAGCAGTTCTTC
>.|TRBJ1-3|.|TRBV20-1
CSASPRGPTVSGNTIYF
TGCAGTGCTAGTCCCAGGGGTCCGACCGTCTCTGGAAACACCATATATTTT
>.|TRBJ2-5|.|TRBV2
CASSAGGSLGTQYF
TGTGCCAGCAGTGCTGGGGGGAGCCTTGGGACCCAGTACTTC
>.|TRBJ1-1|few|TRBV29-1
CSVLSDSLIYTEAFF
TGCAGCGTTCTATCGGACAGCCTAATATACACTGAAGCTTTCTTT
>TRBD1|TRBJ1-1|.|TRBV6-5
CASSWAGTGYTEAFF
TGTGCCAGCAGCTGGGCCGGGACAGGGTACACTGAAGCTTTCTTT
>TRBD1|TRBJ1-6|.|TRBV18
CASSPRQGSSYNSPLHF
TGTGCCAGCTCACCACGACAGGGGAGCTCCTATAATTCACCCCTCCACTTT
>.|TRBJ1-5|.|TRBV27
CASSSLTLDRINQPQHF
TGTGCCAGCAGTTCATTAACTCTAGACAGGATAAATCAGCCCCAGCATTTT
>.|TRBJ2-1|.|TRBV28
CASSLDSYNEQFF
TGTGCCAGCAGTCTAGACAGTTACAATGAGCAGTTCTTC
>.|TRBJ1-1|once|TRBV11-2
CASSLGSRGTEAFF
TGTGCCAGCAGCTTAGGGTCGCGAGGTACTGAAGCTTTCTTT
>TRBD2|TRBJ2-5|.|TRBV9
CASSRGVHETQYF
TGTGCCAGCAGCCGGGGGGTGCATGAGACCCAGTACTTC
>TRBD2|TRBJ2-1|.|TRBV29-1
CSVEGPGLAGDYNEQFF
TGCAGCGTTGAAGGCCCGGGACTAGCGGGAGATTACAATGAGCAGTTCTTC
>.|TRBJ1-2|.|TRBV19
CASSWRGRASGGGYTF
TGTGCCAGTAGCTGGAGGGGCAGGGCCTCCGGGGGTGGCTACACCTTC
>.|TRBJ2-3|.|TRBV6-2/TRBV6-3
CASSYSESSDTQYF
TGTGCCAGCAGTTACTCAGAGAGTTCAGATACGCAGTATTTT
>TRBD1|TRBJ1-1|.|TRBV6-5
CASSYQGQERYTEAFF
TGTGCCAGCAGTTACCAGGGACAGGAGAGGTACACTGAAGCTTTCTTT
>TRBD2|TRBJ2-1|.|TRBV5-1
CASSLASGTLGEQFF
TGCGCCAGCAGCTTGGCTAGCGGGACTCTCGGGGAGCAGTTCTTC
>.|TRBJ1-1|.|TRBV18
CASSSNEAEAFF
TGTGCCAGCTCATCCAACGAGGCTGAAGCTTTCTTT
>.|TRBJ2-2|.|TRBV24-1
CATSDRGNRAGELFF
TGTGCCACCAGTGACCGCGGTAACAGGGCCGGGGAGCTGTTTTTT
>TRBD1|TRBJ1-5|.|TRBV24-1
CASKDREGNQPQHF
TGTGCCAGCAAGGACAGGGAGGGGAATCAGCCCCAGCATTTT
>.|TRBJ1-4|.|TRBV6-5
CASSRGRDEKLFF
TGTGCCAGCAGTCGGGGAAGAGATGAAAAACTGTTTTTT
>TRBD2|TRBJ2-5|.|TRBV6-6
CASSYGAGGETQYF
TGTGCCAGCAGTTACGGGGCGGGAGGAGAGACCCAGTACTTC
>TRBD2|TRBJ2-2|.|TRBV5-1
CASKTTGTRAGELFF
TGCGCCAGCAAAACGACCGGGACTAGGGCCGGGGAGCTGTTTTTT
>TRBD1|TRBJ1-3|.|TRBV30
CAWSSDRGLNTIYF
TGTGCCTGGAGTAGCGACAGGGGGCTAAACACCATATATTTT
>TRBD2|TRBJ2-5|.|TRBV10-3
CAISESGAGGTKETQYF
TGTGCCATCAGTGAATCCGGAGCGGGAGGGACGAAAGAGACCCAGTACTTC